The present TCR beta chain was sequenced within a study of cytomegalovirus exposure and HLA in healthy donors. Study results and limitations: The authors later linked a missense DCLRE1C variant to TCR beta V- and J-gene trimming.

Participants comprised healthy donors of bone marrow. Unrecorded immune exposure was likely among donors, who were nominally healthy when sampled. Comment on this clone: Its target is not known.

Germline-derived CDR1 and CDR2 are GTSNPN and SVGIG (reference sequence). The length of the CDR3 is 13 residues. V lost 0 bases to trimming and J lost 9 bases; unmatched junction nucleotides: 5. The PCR used 60 Vbeta and 13 Jbeta primers. As handled by the study authors: In a later analysis, 80 million to 100 million unique TCR beta chains included roughly 11 million shared by two or more donors. Some clones are missing from TCRdb's copy, which holds only in-frame ones; the method was immunoSEQ multiplex PCR. V and J calls and clone size are as listed in that table; D and trimming were resolved from the DNA. The sample has over 130,000 clones; 55% to 70% are singletons.

This clonotype was sampled from a woman in her sixties in good health and CMV-seropositive. Sample: PBMCs. This chain links TRBV30 with TRBJ2-4; 7 positions agree with TRBD1. CDR3 sequence (DNA): TGTGCCTGGAGTGTAGGGGCAGGGGGCATTCAGTACTTC. Its translation is CAWSVGAGGIQYF. Complete variable domain (other parts from reference TRBV30 and TRBJ2-4): SQTIHQWPATLVQPVGSPLSLECTVEGTSNPNLYWYRQAAGRGLQLLFYSVGIGQISSEVPQNLSASRPQDRQFILSSKKLLLSDSGFYLCAWSVGAGGIQYFGAGTRLSVL.